The clone carrying this TCR beta chain showed up just a few times. Antigen: not known. Germline V gives CDR1 MNHNY, CDR2 SVGAGI (reference sequence). The CDR3 loop spans 15 amino acids. Trimming shortened V by 7 bases and J by 2 bases, and 15 bases separated the two germline ends. This sample is part of a study of OX40 agonist ivuxolimab in advanced cancers. Study-wide context: Patients with prior anti-PD-1, anti-PD-L1 or anti-CTLA-4 therapy were eligible; 40% had some. Partial response was recorded in three patients: one hepatocellular carcinoma and two cutaneous melanoma cases. Findings and caveats of the study: Normalized expansion of T-cell clones was also low for some nonresponders.

Some clones are missing from TCRdb's copy, which holds only in-frame ones; the method was immunoSEQ multiplex PCR. The table includes more than 70,000 clones, about 85% detected once. The TCR originated in an adult with an advanced solid tumor such as melanoma, head and neck, liver or kidney cancer. The source was CD4+ or CD8+ T cells sorted from blood, collected in a trial of the OX40 agonist ivuxolimab. The chain couples TRBV6-6 to TRBJ1-5; no clear D gene. CDR3 coding DNA: TGTGCCAGCACCTCCGGGCAGATCGGCAATCAGCCCCAGCATTTT. The encoded protein is CASTSGQIGNQPQHF.